This T cell receptor beta chain was observed in a study of CD8+CD57+ T cells in acquired aplastic anemia. General observations from the study: It was found that roughly 31 CD8+ CDR3 sequences were shared between patients and controls.

V lost 5 bases and J 5 bases, leaving 7 bases between the germline ends. Germline CDR1 reads SGHVS; CDR2 reads FNYEAQ. This CDR3 spans 11 amino acids. The authors sequenced patients whose flow cytometry had shown CD8+CD57+ cell expansion. Turning to this clonotype: The antigen remains unidentified.

TCR beta VDJ and CDR3 profiles were obtained from a genomic DNA template. MiXCR, run by TCRdb on the reads, gives a single entry per CDR3 protein. Of roughly 290,000 distinct CDR3 sequences listed, roughly 61% are singletons. This chain links TRBV7-6 with TRBJ2-7, with D perhaps TRBD1 (6 bases). Sequencing input: sorted CD4+, CD8+, or CD8+CD57+ T cells (not recorded which) from PBMCs. The clonotype comes from a human donor with aplastic anemia. The CDR3 loop is CASSNRDEQYF. CDR3 DNA: TGTGCCAGCAGCAACAGGGACGAGCAGTACTTC.